This T cell receptor (beta chain) was captured by sequencing in a study of shared clonotypes between healthy human individuals. Notes on the study in general: Represented diversity (both genetic and exposure-history) was limited by the small number of donors.

With respect to this clone: Its antigen remains unknown.

Repertoires were generated with immunoSEQ multiplex PCR, while TCRdb's copy carries only in-frame clones and drops some. The sample gives more than 850,000 clones, about four fifths of which show up once; about 0.52% is in the top ten. Trimming took 5 bases from V and 4 from J, leaving 15 bases between them. The CDR3 runs to 15 residues. CDR1 is SNHLY, CDR2 FYNNEI, per germline. The V call is TRBV2, the J call TRBJ2-1; D is possibly TRBD2 (6 bases). This clonotype originated in a man aged 18 to 30 in good health. Some clones in this sample may be carry-over from other donors' samples. Sequencing input: memory CD4+ T cells from PBMCs. Subset specified: CD45RA-negative fraction. CDR3 residues: CASSSGTGPYNEQFF. The CDR3 DNA is TGTGCCAGCAGTTCCGGGACTGGACCGTACAATGAGCAGTTCTTC.